This record covers a single T cell receptor (beta chain). What antigen it recognizes has not been identified. No qualities accompany the bases; no much larger clone lies one base away. The data were taken from a study of OX40 agonist ivuxolimab in advanced cancers. The study in broad terms: The costimulatory receptor OX40 (CD134) was targeted by ivuxolimab, a fully human IgG2 agonistic monoclonal antibody. The dose-escalation cohort was about 83% male with a mean age of approximately 60 years, ranging from roughly 20 to 85. Intravenous ivuxolimab was administered to patients every 2 weeks at six dose levels: 0.01, 0.1, 0.3, 1.5, 3 and 10 mg/kg. Peripheral TCRbeta sequencing was intended to test whether TCR sequence diversity was altered and clonal T-cell expansion was caused by ivuxolimab. Partial responses occurred in three dose-escalation patients: two with cutaneous melanoma and one with hepatocellular carcinoma. Of the approximately 50 dose-escalation patients, hepatocellular carcinoma was present in about 19, melanoma in approximately 15, renal cell carcinoma in 9 and head and neck cancer in 9. Prior anti-PD-1, anti-PD-L1 or anti-CTLA-4 therapy was permitted, and checkpoint inhibitors had been received by under 50% of dose-escalation patients. The paper reports the monotherapy dose-escalation portion (N of about 50 patients) of the phase I ivuxolimab trial.

Patients with autoimmune disease history or receiving systemic immunosuppression were excluded from the trial. Peripheral blood for TCR sequencing was collected from all dose cohorts at baseline, on cycle 4 day 1, and on cycle 7 day 1. Samples were obtained from an open-label, multicenter, first-in-human phase I dose-escalation trial of ivuxolimab. Adults with locally advanced or metastatic head and neck squamous cell, hepatocellular, melanoma or renal cell carcinoma were enrolled in the trial. Before TCR sequencing, CD4+ T cells and CD8+ T cells were sorted from peripheral blood as separate populations. For sequencing of the TCRbeta CDR3 region, genomic DNA was extracted from the sorted cells. The immunoSEQ Assay was used for sequencing of TCRbeta CDR3 regions. Sourced from immuneACCESS, this table was stored by TCRdb with only in-frame sequences that have V and J called. A share of the clones is absent; for the studies checked, an unresolved V gene accounts for under half, and the remainder has no known explanation. The sample table holds 90,000 or so clones, of which over 75% were seen once. The ten largest clones take up roughly 4% of the sample.

Overall study outcomes, separate from this receptor: At doses of 0.1 to 3.0 mg/kg, clonal expansion of both CD4+ and CD8+ blood T cells was observed from baseline to week 6. Low levels of normalized T-cell clonal expansion were also seen in some nonresponding patients. In partial responders in the 0.1-3.0 mg/kg groups, normalized peripheral clonal expansion was found to be among the lowest, especially among CD8+ T cells. Antigen specificity was not determined for the clonally expanded peripheral T cells. After ivuxolimab, CD8+ T cells had more expanded clones than CD4+ T cells on average.

Sample: CD4+ or CD8+ T cells sorted from blood, taken in a trial of the OX40 agonist ivuxolimab. The receptor was derived from an adult with an advanced solid tumor such as melanoma, head and neck, liver or kidney cancer.

The DNA sequence is as follows: TGTGCCTGGGGACGGTCCTCGACTGAAGCTTTCTTT. It specifies CAWGRSSTEAFF. The chain was built from TRBV30 and TRBJ1-1; too little of a D gene remains to name it. Reading from cysteine to phenylalanine, the CDR3 counts 12 amino acids. Just CDR3 DNA is preserved here, 36 bases in frame from base 1. CDR1 and CDR2 were assigned from the germline V gene (reference sequence) as GTSNPN and SVGIG. V loses 5 bases of germline sequence and J loses 5 bases, and the interval between the two ends is 12 bases.